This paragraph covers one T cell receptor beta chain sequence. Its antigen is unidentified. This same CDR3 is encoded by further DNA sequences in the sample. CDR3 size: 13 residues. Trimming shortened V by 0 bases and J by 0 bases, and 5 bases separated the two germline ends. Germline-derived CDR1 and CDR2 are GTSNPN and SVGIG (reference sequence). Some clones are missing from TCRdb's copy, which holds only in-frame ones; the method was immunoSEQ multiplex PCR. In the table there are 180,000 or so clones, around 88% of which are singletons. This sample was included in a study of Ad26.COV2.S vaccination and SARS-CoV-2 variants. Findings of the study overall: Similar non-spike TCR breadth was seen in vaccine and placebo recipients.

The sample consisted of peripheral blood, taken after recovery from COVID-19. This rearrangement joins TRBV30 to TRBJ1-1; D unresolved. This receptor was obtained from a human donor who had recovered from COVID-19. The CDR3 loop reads CAWSVSLNTEAFF. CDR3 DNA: TGTGCCTGGAGTGTATCGCTGAACACTGAAGCTTTCTTT.